This passage covers 7 T cell receptor beta chains from one sample sequenced in a study of blood T cell repertoires in COVID-19. Clones were sequenced by immunoSEQ multiplex PCR, and TCRdb holds only the in-frame ones, with some missing. The sample contains roughly 250,000 clones, roughly 80% of which appear only once. Source material: PBMCs or T cells enriched from blood (not recorded which). The receptors were sampled from a woman aged 40 to 55 who had been exposed to COVID-19.

The CDR3, as DNA: TGCGCCAGCAGCTCTACAGGGGAGGGCTACACCTTC. Translation gives CASSSTGEGYTF. The chain links TRBV5-1 to TRBJ1-2; TRBD1 matches 7 bases. Per germline, CDR1 SGHRS and CDR2 YFSETQ. The ends lost 3 bases at V and 8 bases at J; junction bases unmatched: 4. CDR3 length: 12 amino acids.

The rearrangement links TRBV27 to TRBJ2-3, with 15 bases fitting TRBD2. V gave up 1 base and J gave up 3 bases; unmatched junction bases: 2. Germline V gives CDR1 MNHEY, CDR2 SMNVEV (reference sequence). This CDR3 spans 17 amino acids. Here the CDR3 reads CASSLWTSGGVTDTQYF. DNA of the CDR3: TGTGCCAGCAGTTTATGGACTAGCGGGGGGGTGACAGATACGCAGTATTTT.

As concerns this clone: Other DNA sequences in the same sample also yield this CDR3. The rearrangement uses TRBV5-1 and TRBJ2-7; TRBD2 aligns across 11 bases. The length of the CDR3 is 15 residues. After removal of 0 bases from V and 2 bases from J, the junction contained 1 base not matched to a gene. Germline loops: CDR1 SGHRS, CDR2 YFSETQ. CDR3 region: CASSLGLAGPYEQYF. For the CDR3, the DNA is TGCGCCAGCAGCTTGGGACTAGCGGGGCCCTACGAGCAGTACTTC.

CDR3 in amino acids: CASSSTGNRNYGYTF. In DNA, the CDR3 is TGTGCCAGCAGCTCCACAGGGAATCGTAACTATGGCTACACCTTC. The rearrangement links TRBV5-6 to TRBJ1-2, with D possibly TRBD1 on 6 matching bases. Germline V gene sequence: CDR1 SGHDT, CDR2 YYEEEE. The CDR3 extends over 15 amino acids. The V and J ends lost 3 bases and 1 base respectively, with 13 bases between them.

The chain combines TRBV12-3 or TRBV12-4 with TRBJ1-1; a weak D match, TRBD1 (5 bases). With 5 bases removed from V and 5 bases from J, the gap between germline ends came to 12 bases. The CDR3 has 13 amino acids. The CDR3 nucleotides read TGTGCCAGCAGTACCCAGGGCCAAACTGAAGCTTTCTTT. This sequence encodes CASSTQGQTEAFF.

V and J are TRBV7-6 and TRBJ2-2; TRBD1 might be the D (5 bases). The CDR3 runs to 15 residues. The germline V gene encodes CDR1 SGHVS and CDR2 FNYEAQ. V was pared by 5 bases and J by 5 bases, with 15 bases between. The CDR3 DNA reads TGTGCCAGCAGCCTACAGGACATAGGTACCGGGGAGCTGTTTTTT. Its protein is CASSLQDIGTGELFF.

In this sample, this clone turned up many times. This chain joins TRBV28 and TRBJ2-3, with TRBD2 as a possible D gene (5 bases). The CDR3 spans 15 residues. The germline V and J ends were trimmed by 2 bases and 10 bases, with 19 bases remaining between them. From germline, CDR1 is MDHEN and CDR2 SYDVKM. CDR3 in DNA: TGTGCCAGCAGTTTAGAGAGGACGCAAACTAGGGCGCAGTATTTT. This translates into CASSLERTQTRAQYF.